The 16 T cell receptor beta chains in this list originate from one sample, sequenced in a study of T-cell reconstitution after alpha-beta-depleted transplantation in children. The TCRbeta library was prepared with unique molecular identifiers. TCRdb fed the PCR reads into MiXCR, producing one record per CDR3 protein. The sample records 85,000 to 120,000 distinct CDR3 sequences, 6% being singletons. The sequenced sample was PBMCs, mostly from graft donor cells, obtained 60 days after TCRalphabeta/CD19-depleted stem cell transplant. Every receptor here comes from a female patient between 2 and 15 years old who had a stem cell transplant for Fanconi anemia, so the T cells may come from the graft donor.

This clonotype was observed a few times. This chain uses TRBV5-1 with TRBJ1-1, with D perhaps TRBD1 (5 bases). Germline lookup yields CDR1 SGHRS and CDR2 YFSETQ. CDR3 length: 13 residues. Trimming took 5 bases from V and 0 from J, leaving 8 bases between them. The CDR3 DNA reads as TGCGCCAGCAGTCCGGGGGTGAACACTGAAGCTTTCTTT. Amino acid sequence: CASSPGVNTEAFF.

In this sample, this clonotype turned up many times. The CDR3 loop reads CASSQGGFNYGYTF. The CDR3 DNA follows: TGTGCCAGCAGCCAGGGGGGATTTAACTATGGCTACACCTTC. This chain connects TRBV12-3 or TRBV12-4 to TRBJ1-2, with 7 bases lining up with TRBD1. This CDR3 is built from 14 residues. Trimming removed 6 bases from V and 1 base from J; junction bases left unmatched: 5.

This clonotype was observed at least ten times. J is TRBJ2-1 and V is TRBV28; 9 nucleotides align to TRBD2. Trimming took 5 bases from V and 2 from J; bases not matched to a gene: 7. This CDR3 has 16 amino acids. Germline CDR1 and CDR2: MDHEN and SYDVKM. The CDR3 sequence is CASSDHSGGAYNEQFF. The DNA for the CDR3 is TGTGCCAGCAGTGACCATAGCGGGGGAGCCTACAATGAGCAGTTCTTC.

This clonotype has ten or more counts. The chain is built from TRBV18 and TRBJ2-5; 8 bases fit TRBD1. Germline assignment: CDR1 KGHSH and CDR2 LQKENI. Germline trimming cut 5 bases from V and 2 bases from J; bases unmatched to any gene: 7. CDR3 size: 15 residues. This CDR3 reads CASSTGTGSQETQYF. CDR3 bases: TGTGCCAGCTCAACAGGGACAGGATCGCAAGAGACCCAGTACTTC. Full variable domain (missing parts from reference TRBV18 and TRBJ2-5): NAGVMQNPRHLVRRRGQEARLRCSPMKGHSHVYWYRQLPEEGLKFMVYLQKENIIDESGMPKERFSAEFPKEGPSILRIQQVVRGDSAAYFCASSTGTGSQETQYFGPGTRLLVL.

This clonotype came up a few times. CDR3 sequence reads: CASSSRTSWNEQYF. The CDR3 nucleotides are TGTGCCAGCAGCTCCCGGACTAGTTGGAACGAGCAGTACTTC. The J gene is TRBJ2-7, the V gene TRBV11-2, with 7 bases identical to TRBD2. Germline V gene lookup returns CDR1 SGHAT and CDR2 FQNNGV. The V and J ends lost 4 bases and 5 bases, in that order; junction bases with no gene match: 8. This CDR3 has 14 amino acids. Looking up the rest from reference TRBV11-2 and TRBJ2-7 gives the full variable domain: EAGVAQSPRYKIIEKRQSVAFWCNPISGHATLYWYQQILGQGPKLLIQFQNNGVVDDSQLPKDRFSAERLKGVDSTLKIQPAKLEDSAVYLCASSSRTSWNEQYFGPGTRLTVT.

This clonotype was counted ten times or more. The chain uses TRBV28 and TRBJ2-7; TRBD2 matches at 8 bases. Losses at the gene ends were 5 bases for V and 5 bases for J; bases not matched to a gene: 8. The V gene's germline CDR1 is MDHEN and CDR2 SYDVKM. The CDR3 loop spans 14 amino acids. CDR3 nucleotides: TGTGCCAGCAGTACGGTAGCGGGACCCAACGAGCAGTACTTC. This translates into CASSTVAGPNEQYF.

This clonotype came up a few times. J is TRBJ2-3 and V is TRBV12-3 or TRBV12-4; D ambiguous. V lost 2 bases and J 4 bases, leaving 4 bases between the germline ends. The CDR3 sequence is 12 residues long. CDR3 residues: CASSLFADTQYF. For the CDR3, the DNA is TGTGCCAGCAGTTTATTTGCAGATACGCAGTATTTT.

Many counts were recorded for this clonotype. V and J are TRBV5-1 and TRBJ1-5, with a tentative D call TRBD1 (6 bases). In germline, CDR1 is SGHRS, CDR2 YFSETQ. The CDR3 is 18 amino acids. Trimming pared 0 bases from V and 5 bases from J, leaving 21 bases between. The CDR3 coding sequence is TGCGCCAGCAGCTTGGGGGACACGCTTCCTAGGGGCGATCAGCCCCAGCATTTT. Encoded protein: CASSLGDTLPRGDQPQHF.

CDR3 nucleotide sequence: TGCAGTGCTAGCACTCTAGCGCTCTACAATGAGCAGTTCTTC. As protein: CSASTLALYNEQFF. This chain links TRBV20-1 with TRBJ2-1, with D perhaps matching TRBD2 (6 bases). Germline values: CDR1 DFQATT, CDR2 SNEGSKA (reference sequence). V was shortened by 3 bases and J by 3 bases, with 12 bases between the two germline ends. This CDR3 is built from 14 residues.

This clonotype was seen repeatedly, ten times or more. The chain recombines TRBV28 with TRBJ2-7, with D perhaps TRBD1 or TRBD2 (5 bases each). Per the germline V gene, CDR1 is MDHEN and CDR2 is SYDVKM. CDR3 length equals 16 residues. V was trimmed by 6 bases and J by 2 bases, leaving 20 bases between them. The CDR3 loop reads CASSLIPGPRAYEQYF. The CDR3 DNA sequence: TGTGCCAGCAGCCTGATCCCGGGACCGCGTGCCTACGAGCAGTACTTC.

This clonotype was picked up many times. The genes are TRBV11-2 and TRBJ1-1; D is possibly TRBD1 (5 bases). V lost 2 bases to trimming and J lost 3 bases, with 10 bases between them. CDR3 length equals 14 residues. Germline CDR1 is SGHAT and CDR2 is FQNNGV. The CDR3 loop is CASSLIGGDTEAFF. For the CDR3, the DNA is TGTGCCAGCAGCTTAATTGGGGGAGACACTGAAGCTTTCTTT.

This clonotype showed up many times. The chain links TRBV10-3 to TRBJ2-6; 8 bases match TRBD1. V trimming: 2 bases; J trimming: 0 bases; junction bases outside the gene matches: 9. The CDR3 consists of 19 residues. Germline loops: CDR1 ENHRY, CDR2 SYGVKD. CDR3: CAISELLGQGISGANVLTF. For the CDR3, the DNA is TGTGCCATCAGTGAGCTCTTAGGACAGGGTATCTCTGGGGCCAACGTCCTGACTTTC.

The chain carries TRBV11-1 and TRBJ2-3, with 10 positions matching TRBD2. Germline V lookup: CDR1 SGHAT, CDR2 FQDESV (reference sequence). This CDR3 has 20 residues. Losses at the gene ends were 4 bases for V and 1 base for J; bases not matched to a gene: 17. The chain's CDR3 is CASSSKAGTSEMGRTDTQYF. The DNA of the CDR3 is TGTGCCAGCAGCTCGAAGGCCGGGACTAGCGAAATGGGCCGCACAGATACGCAGTATTTT.

V usage is TRBV20-1 and J usage is TRBJ2-7; TRBD1 is a possible D gene (5 bases). V was cut by 5 bases and J by 9 bases, with 17 bases left in between. CDR1 and CDR2 (germline): DFQATT, SNEGSKA (reference sequence). The CDR3 extends over 12 amino acids. The CDR3 loop is CSAPPLSRGQYF. In DNA, the CDR3 is TGCAGTGCTCCCCCATTAAGTAGGGGGCAGTACTTC.

This clonotype was picked up many times. The chain combines TRBV11-2 with TRBJ2-5; no clear D gene. This CDR3 has 13 amino acids. V lost 3 bases, J lost 2 bases, and 7 bases lay in between. Germline values: CDR1 SGHAT, CDR2 FQNNGV. The CDR3 DNA reads TGTGCCAGCAGCTTGCGTACACAAGAGACCCAGTACTTC. Protein sequence: CASSLRTQETQYF.

This clonotype was detected ten times or more. J is TRBJ2-1 and V is TRBV7-9, with D uncertain. The germline V and J ends were trimmed by 5 bases and 2 bases, with 7 bases remaining between them. The CDR3 covers 13 residues. Germline-derived CDR1 and CDR2 are SEHNR and FQNEAQ (reference sequence). CDR3 sequence: CASSRRAYNEQFF. The DNA for the CDR3 is TGTGCCAGCAGCCGCCGGGCCTACAATGAGCAGTTCTTC.